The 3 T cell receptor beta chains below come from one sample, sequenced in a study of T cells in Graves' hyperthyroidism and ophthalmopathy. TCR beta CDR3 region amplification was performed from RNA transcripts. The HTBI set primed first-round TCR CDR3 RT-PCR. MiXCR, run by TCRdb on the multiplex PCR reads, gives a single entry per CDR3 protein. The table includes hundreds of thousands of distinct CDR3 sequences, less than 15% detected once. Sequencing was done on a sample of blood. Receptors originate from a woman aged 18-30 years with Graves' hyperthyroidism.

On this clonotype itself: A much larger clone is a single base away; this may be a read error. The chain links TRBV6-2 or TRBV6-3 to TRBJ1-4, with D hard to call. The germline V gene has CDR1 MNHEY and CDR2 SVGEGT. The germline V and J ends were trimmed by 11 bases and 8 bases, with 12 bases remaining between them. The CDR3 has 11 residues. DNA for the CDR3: TGTGCCCAACTCGGAGGGGAAAAACTGTTTTTT. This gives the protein CAQLGGEKLFF.

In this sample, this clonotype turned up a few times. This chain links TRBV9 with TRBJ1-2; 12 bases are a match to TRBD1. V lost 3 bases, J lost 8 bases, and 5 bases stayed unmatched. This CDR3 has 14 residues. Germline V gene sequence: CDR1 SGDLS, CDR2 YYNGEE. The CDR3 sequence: CASSGIGTGGGYTF. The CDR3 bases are TGTGCCAGCAGCGGTATAGGGACAGGGGGCGGCTACACCTTC.

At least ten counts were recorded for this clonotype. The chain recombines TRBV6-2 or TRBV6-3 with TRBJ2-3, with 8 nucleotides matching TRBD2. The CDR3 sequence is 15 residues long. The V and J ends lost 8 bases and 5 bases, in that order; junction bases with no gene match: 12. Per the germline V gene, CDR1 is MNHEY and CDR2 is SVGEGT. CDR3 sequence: CASFQSGSGGDTQYF. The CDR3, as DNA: TGTGCCAGCTTCCAAAGCGGGAGTGGGGGAGATACGCAGTATTTT.